This T cell receptor (beta chain) derives from a study of cytomegalovirus exposure and HLA in healthy donors. Study outcomes and limitations: Rare TCR sequences dominated, though some public TCRs recurred in many donors.

The CDR3 covers 13 residues. Germline V gene data show CDR1 as SEHNR and CDR2 as FQNEAQ (reference sequence). Primers included in the PCR were 60 Vbeta and 13 Jbeta primers. The method was immunoSEQ multiplex PCR; TCRdb's version includes in-frame clones alone and lacks a portion of them. The sample lists about 200,000 clones; over 80% were seen once. As concerns this clone: The antigen is unknown. Sequence at one end of the junction differs from germline and may be a read error.

The clonotype originates from a man aged 25 to 45 in good health and CMV-seronegative. Sequencing used PBMCs. The J gene is TRBJ1-1, the V gene TRBV7-9; no clear D gene. The chain's CDR3 is CSSSLGSAEGAFF. CDR3 nucleotides: TGTTCCAGCAGCTTAGGGTCGGCCGAGGGTGCTTTCTTT.